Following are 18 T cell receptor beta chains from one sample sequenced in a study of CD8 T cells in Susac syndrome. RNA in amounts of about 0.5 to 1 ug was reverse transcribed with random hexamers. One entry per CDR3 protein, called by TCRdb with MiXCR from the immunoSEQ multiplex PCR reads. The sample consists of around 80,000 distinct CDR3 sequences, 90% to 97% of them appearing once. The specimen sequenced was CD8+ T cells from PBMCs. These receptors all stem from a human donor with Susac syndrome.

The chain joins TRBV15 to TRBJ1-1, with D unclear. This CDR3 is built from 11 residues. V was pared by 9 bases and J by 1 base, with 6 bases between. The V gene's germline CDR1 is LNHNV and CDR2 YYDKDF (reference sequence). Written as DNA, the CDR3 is TGTGCCACAGGTGGGAACACTGAAGCTTTCTTT. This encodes CATGGNTEAFF.

The CDR3 loop is CASATDSGANVLTF. The DNA of the CDR3 is TGTGCCAGCGCGACGGACTCTGGGGCCAACGTCCTGACTTTC. The chain couples TRBV6-1 to TRBJ2-6, with unresolved D. Trimming took off 8 bases at V and 0 bases at J, with 8 bases between the two ends. This CDR3 has 14 amino acids. Germline V CDR1 and CDR2: MNHNS, SASEGT.

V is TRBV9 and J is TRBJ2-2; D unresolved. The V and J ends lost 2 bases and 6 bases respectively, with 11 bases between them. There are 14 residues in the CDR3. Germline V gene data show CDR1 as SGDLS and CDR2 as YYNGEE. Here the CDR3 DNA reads TGTGCCAGCAGCGTGCAAGGGAAGGCCGGGGAGCTGTTTTTT. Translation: CASSVQGKAGELFF.

CDR3: CASRSGSSYEQYF. In DNA form, the CDR3 reads TGTGCCAGCAGATCAGGGAGCTCCTACGAGCAGTACTTC. V usage is TRBV27 and J usage is TRBJ2-7; D may correspond to TRBD1 or TRBD2 (5 bases each). Germline values: CDR1 MNHEY, CDR2 SMNVEV (reference sequence). V lost 6 bases, J lost 0 bases, and 9 bases lay in between. This CDR3 is built from 13 residues.

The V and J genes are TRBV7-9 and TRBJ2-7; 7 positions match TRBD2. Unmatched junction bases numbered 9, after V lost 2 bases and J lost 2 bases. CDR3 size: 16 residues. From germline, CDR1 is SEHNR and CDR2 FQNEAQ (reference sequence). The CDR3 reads CASSLTEGGSAYEQYF. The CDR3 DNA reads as TGTGCCAGCAGCTTAACCGAGGGAGGGAGCGCCTACGAGCAGTACTTC.

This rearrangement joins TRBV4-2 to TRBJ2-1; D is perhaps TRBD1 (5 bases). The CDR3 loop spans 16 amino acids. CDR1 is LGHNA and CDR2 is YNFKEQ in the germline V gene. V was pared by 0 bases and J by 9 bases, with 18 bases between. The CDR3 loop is CASSQERPPYRSEQFF. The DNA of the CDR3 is TGTGCCAGCAGCCAAGAACGGCCCCCCTACAGGAGTGAGCAGTTCTTC.

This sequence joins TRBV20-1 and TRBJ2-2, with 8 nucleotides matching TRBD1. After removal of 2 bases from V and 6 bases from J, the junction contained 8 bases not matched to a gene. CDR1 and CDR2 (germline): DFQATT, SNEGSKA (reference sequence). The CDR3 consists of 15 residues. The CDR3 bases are TGCAGTGCTAGAAGTATGGACAGGGAATCCGGGGAGCTGTTTTTT. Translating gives CSARSMDRESGELFF.

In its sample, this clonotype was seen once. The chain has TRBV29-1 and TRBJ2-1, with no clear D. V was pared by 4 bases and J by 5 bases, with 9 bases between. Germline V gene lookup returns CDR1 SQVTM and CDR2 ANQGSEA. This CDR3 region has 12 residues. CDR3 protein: CSVVGRDNEQFF. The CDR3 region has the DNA TGCAGCGTTGTCGGTCGGGACAATGAGCAGTTCTTC.

In DNA, the CDR3 is TGTGCCAGCAGCTCCGGACAGGGGGCTTTGTTCGGGGAGCTGTTTTTT. Residues: CASSSGQGALFGELFF. The J gene is TRBJ2-2, the V gene TRBV5-6, with 11 bases fitting TRBD1. Per the germline V gene, CDR1 is SGHDT and CDR2 is YYEEEE. Trimming at V came to 3 bases and at J to 7 bases, leaving 8 bases not matched to a gene. CDR3 length: 16 residues. The full variable domain, with the rest looked up from reference TRBV5-6 and TRBJ2-2, is DAGVTQSPTHLIKTRGQQVTLRCSPKSGHDTVSWYQQALGQGPQFIFQYYEEEERQRGNFPDRFSGHQFPNYSSELNVNALLLGDSALYLCASSSGQGALFGELFFGEGSRLTVL.

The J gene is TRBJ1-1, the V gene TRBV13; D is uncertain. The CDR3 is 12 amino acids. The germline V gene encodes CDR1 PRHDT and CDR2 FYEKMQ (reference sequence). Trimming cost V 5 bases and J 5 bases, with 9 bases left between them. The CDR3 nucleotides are TGTGCCAGCAGCCAATGGGTTACTGAAGCTTTCTTT. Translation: CASSQWVTEAFF.

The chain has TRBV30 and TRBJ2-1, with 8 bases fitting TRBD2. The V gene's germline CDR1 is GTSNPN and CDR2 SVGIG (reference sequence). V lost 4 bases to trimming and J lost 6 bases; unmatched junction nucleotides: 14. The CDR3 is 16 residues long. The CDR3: CAWNVRASGYLNEQFF. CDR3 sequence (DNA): TGTGCCTGGAATGTTAGAGCTAGCGGGTATCTCAATGAGCAGTTCTTC.

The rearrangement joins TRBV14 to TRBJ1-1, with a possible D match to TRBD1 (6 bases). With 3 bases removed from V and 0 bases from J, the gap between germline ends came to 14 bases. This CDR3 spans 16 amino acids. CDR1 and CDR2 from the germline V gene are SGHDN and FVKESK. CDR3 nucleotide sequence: TGTGCCAGCAGCCAGTGGGGGGGCTCCATGAACACTGAAGCTTTCTTT. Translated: CASSQWGGSMNTEAFF.

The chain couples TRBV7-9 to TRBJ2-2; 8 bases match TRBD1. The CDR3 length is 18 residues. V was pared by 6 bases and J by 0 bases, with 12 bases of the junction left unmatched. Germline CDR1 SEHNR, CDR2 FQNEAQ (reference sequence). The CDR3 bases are TGTGCCAGCAGAAATGATAGGGACAGGCCACCGAACACCGGGGAGCTGTTTTTT. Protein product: CASRNDRDRPPNTGELFF.

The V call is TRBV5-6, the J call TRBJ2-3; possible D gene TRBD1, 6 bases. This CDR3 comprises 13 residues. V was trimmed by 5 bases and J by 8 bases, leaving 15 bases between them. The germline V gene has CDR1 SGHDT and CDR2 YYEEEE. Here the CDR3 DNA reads TGTGCCAGCAGTTCCGGACAGTCCTCTACGCAGTATTTT. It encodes CASSSGQSSTQYF.

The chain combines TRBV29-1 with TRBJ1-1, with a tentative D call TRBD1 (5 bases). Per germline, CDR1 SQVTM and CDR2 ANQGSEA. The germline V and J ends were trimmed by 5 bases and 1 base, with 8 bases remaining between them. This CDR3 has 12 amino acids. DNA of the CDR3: TGCAGCGTTCCTGACAGGAACACTGAAGCTTTCTTT. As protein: CSVPDRNTEAFF.

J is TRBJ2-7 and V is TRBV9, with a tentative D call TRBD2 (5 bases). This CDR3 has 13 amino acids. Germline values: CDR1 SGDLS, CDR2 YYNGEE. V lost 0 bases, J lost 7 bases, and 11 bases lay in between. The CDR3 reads CASSVEGSGEQYF. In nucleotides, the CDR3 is TGTGCCAGCAGCGTAGAGGGTTCGGGGGAGCAGTACTTC.

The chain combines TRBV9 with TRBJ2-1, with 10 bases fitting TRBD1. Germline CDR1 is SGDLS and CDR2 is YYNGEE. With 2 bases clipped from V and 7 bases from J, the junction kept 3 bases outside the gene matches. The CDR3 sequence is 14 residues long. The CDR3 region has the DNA TGTGCCAGCAGCGTCTGGGACAGGGGAAATGAGCAGTTCTTC. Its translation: CASSVWDRGNEQFF.

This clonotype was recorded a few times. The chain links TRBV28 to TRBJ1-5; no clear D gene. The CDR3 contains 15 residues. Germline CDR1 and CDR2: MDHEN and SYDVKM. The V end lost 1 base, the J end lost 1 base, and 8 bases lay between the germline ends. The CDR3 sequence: CASSLLEGSNQPQHF. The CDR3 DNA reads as TGTGCCAGCAGTTTATTGGAAGGGAGCAATCAGCCCCAGCATTTT.